The 13 T cell receptor beta chains given below trace back to one sample, sequenced in a study of OX40 agonist ivuxolimab in advanced cancers. Profiling relied on immunoSEQ multiplex PCR, and the TCRdb table lists in-frame clones only, not all of them. The sample lists fewer than 70,000 clones; approximately 86% were seen once. The sequences come from CD4+ or CD8+ T cells sorted from blood, collected in a trial of the OX40 agonist ivuxolimab. These receptors were obtained from an adult with an advanced solid tumor such as melanoma, head and neck, liver or kidney cancer.

The chain uses TRBV12-5 and TRBJ2-7; TRBD1 or TRBD2 may be the D gene (6 bases each). V was pared by 7 bases and J by 1 base, with 23 bases between. CDR1 is LGHNT and CDR2 is FRNRAP in the germline V gene. This CDR3 is 17 amino acids long. Here the CDR3 reads CASETSSGRTGSYEQYF. Written as DNA, the CDR3 is TGTGCTAGTGAAACTTCCTCCGGGAGAACAGGGTCCTACGAGCAGTACTTC.

The chain combines TRBV12-5 with TRBJ2-1; maybe TRBD2 (7 bases). Per germline, CDR1 LGHNT and CDR2 FRNRAP. The length of the CDR3 is 15 residues. The V gene lost 0 bases and the J gene lost 7 bases, with 13 bases spanning the gap. The chain's CDR3 is CASGLVSGGQNEQFF. The CDR3 coding sequence is TGTGCTAGTGGTTTGGTATCGGGGGGCCAGAATGAGCAGTTCTTC.

Comments on this clone: Mismatch with germline at one junction end may stem from a read error. This specimen includes other DNA sequences encoding the same CDR3. The chain uses TRBV6-1 and TRBJ1-6, with a weak D call TRBD1 (6 bases). The CDR3 runs 15 residues. Germline V CDR1 and CDR2: MNHNS, SASEGT. CDR3 protein: CASSNRELGNSPLHF. CDR3 DNA sequence: TGTGCCAGCAGTAACAGGGAGTTAGGGAATTCGCCCCTCCACTTT.

The V call is TRBV4-2, the J call TRBJ2-1, with TRBD2 matching over 9 bases. The length of the CDR3 is 15 residues. J gave up 5 bases and V 1 base, and 3 bases lay outside the gene matches. Germline CDR1 LGHNA, CDR2 YNFKEQ. The CDR3 DNA reads as TGTGCCAGCAGCCAAGGGGCGGGGGGGCACAATGAGCAGTTCTTC. This sequence encodes CASSQGAGGHNEQFF.

J is TRBJ1-2 and V is TRBV7-2, with D unresolved. The V gene's germline CDR1 is SGHTA and CDR2 FQGNSA. Between the trimmed V and J ends, which lost 2 bases and 4 bases, there was a span of 8 bases. The CDR3 covers 13 residues. The CDR3 region has the DNA TGTGCCAGCAGCTTATTCACCACCTATGGCTACACCTTC. Translation gives CASSLFTTYGYTF.

This chain links TRBV4-3 with TRBJ2-3, with D possibly being TRBD2 (5 bases). CDR1 LGHNA and CDR2 YSLEER come from the germline V gene. CDR3 length equals 13 residues. Trimming took off 0 bases at V and 5 bases at J, with 6 bases between the two ends. The CDR3 sequence: CASSQDGGDTQYF. The CDR3 DNA reads TGCGCCAGCAGCCAAGATGGAGGAGATACGCAGTATTTT.

This chain uses TRBV10-3 with TRBJ1-1; no reliable D call. The ends were cut back, 2 bases at V and 4 bases at J, with 14 bases in the middle. Germline V CDR1 and CDR2: ENHRY, SYGVKD. CDR3 size: 15 residues. CDR3 in DNA: TGTGCCATCAGTGAGGGAAGGGAATCCTTCACTGAAGCTTTCTTT. As protein: CAISEGRESFTEAFF.

The J gene is TRBJ2-7, the V gene TRBV6-1; D ambiguous. Trimming took off 2 bases at V and 2 bases at J, with 16 bases between the two ends. Per the germline V gene, CDR1 is MNHNS and CDR2 is SASEGT. The CDR3 length is 16 residues. The CDR3 DNA sequence: TGTGCCAGCAGTGAAAAGGGTCCAGACGGAACCTACGAGCAGTACTTC. Its protein product is CASSEKGPDGTYEQYF.

This clone has just a few counts. The chain couples TRBV14 to TRBJ2-7, with no clear D. There are 13 residues in the CDR3. V lost 4 bases and J 9 bases, leaving 16 bases between the germline ends. Germline CDR1 is SGHDN and CDR2 is FVKESK. The CDR3 nucleotides read TGTGCCAGCAGCCCACTCGGCGTCAGACCGCAGTACTTC. It encodes CASSPLGVRPQYF.

This sequence joins TRBV7-9 and TRBJ1-2; 10 bases fit TRBD1. The CDR3 loop spans 18 amino acids. V trimming: 5 bases; J trimming: 0 bases; junction bases outside the gene matches: 12. Germline CDR1 is SEHNR and CDR2 is FQNEAQ (reference sequence). CDR3: CASSTWTGGQEANYGYTF. CDR3 nucleotide sequence: TGTGCCAGCAGCACCTGGACAGGGGGTCAGGAAGCTAACTATGGCTACACCTTC.

V gene TRBV5-6 combines with J gene TRBJ1-1, with D possibly TRBD1 on 6 matching bases. The CDR3 runs to 13 residues. V lost 2 bases and J 11 bases, leaving 16 bases between the germline ends. The germline V gene encodes CDR1 SGHDT and CDR2 YYEEEE. This CDR3 is CASSFDRRPRAFF. CDR3 DNA: TGTGCCAGCAGCTTCGACAGGAGGCCTCGTGCTTTCTTT.

The chain uses TRBV28 and TRBJ1-2; 12 positions match TRBD1. Losses at the gene ends were 3 bases for V and 4 bases for J; bases not matched to a gene: 3. This CDR3 is 15 amino acids long. Germline lookup yields CDR1 MDHEN and CDR2 SYDVKM. The chain's CDR3 is CASSFGTGGAYGYTF. The CDR3 bases are TGTGCCAGCAGTTTTGGGACAGGGGGCGCCTATGGCTACACCTTC.

The chain employs TRBV11-2 and TRBJ1-3, with D uncertain. Between the trimmed V and J ends, which lost 3 bases and 0 bases, there was a span of 9 bases. The length of the CDR3 is 15 residues. Per the germline V gene, CDR1 is SGHAT and CDR2 is FQNNGV. Here the CDR3 reads CASSFGFGSGNTIYF. The CDR3 nucleotides read TGTGCCAGCAGCTTTGGGTTTGGCTCTGGAAACACCATATATTTT.